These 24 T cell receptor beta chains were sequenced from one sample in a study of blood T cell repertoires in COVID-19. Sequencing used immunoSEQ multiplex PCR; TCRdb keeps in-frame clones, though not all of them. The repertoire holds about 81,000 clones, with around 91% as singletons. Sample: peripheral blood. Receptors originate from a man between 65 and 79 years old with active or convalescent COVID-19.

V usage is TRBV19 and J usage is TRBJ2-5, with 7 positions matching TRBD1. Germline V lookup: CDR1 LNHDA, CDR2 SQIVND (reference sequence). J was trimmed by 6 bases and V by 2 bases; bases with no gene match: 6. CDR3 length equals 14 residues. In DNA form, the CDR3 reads TGTGCCAGTAGTATACTTAAGGGGGCGAAGACCCAGTACTTC. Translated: CASSILKGAKTQYF.

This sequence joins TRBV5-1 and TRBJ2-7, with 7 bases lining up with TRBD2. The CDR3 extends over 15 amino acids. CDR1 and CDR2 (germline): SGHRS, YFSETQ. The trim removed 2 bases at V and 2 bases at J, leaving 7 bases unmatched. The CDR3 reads CASSFLPGGAYEQYF. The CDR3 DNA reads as TGCGCCAGCAGCTTCCTCCCGGGGGGAGCCTACGAGCAGTACTTC. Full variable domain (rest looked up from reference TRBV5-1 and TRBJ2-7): KAGVTQTPRYLIKTRGQQVTLSCSPISGHRSVSWYQQTPGQGLQFLFEYFSETQRNKGNFPGRFSGRQFSNSRSEMNVSTLELGDSALYLCASSFLPGGAYEQYFGPGTRLTVT.

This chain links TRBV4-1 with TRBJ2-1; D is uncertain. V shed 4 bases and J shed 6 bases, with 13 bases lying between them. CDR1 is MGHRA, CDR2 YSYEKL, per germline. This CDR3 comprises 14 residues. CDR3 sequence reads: CASSPLHPGNEQFF. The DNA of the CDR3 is TGCGCCAGCAGCCCCTTGCACCCGGGCAATGAGCAGTTCTTC.

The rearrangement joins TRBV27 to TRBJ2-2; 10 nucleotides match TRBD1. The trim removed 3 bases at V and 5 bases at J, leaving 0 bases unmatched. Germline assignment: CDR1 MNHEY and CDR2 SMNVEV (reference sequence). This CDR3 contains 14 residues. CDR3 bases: TGTGCCAGCAGTTTGGGACAGGGGACCGGGGAGCTGTTTTTT. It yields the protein CASSLGQGTGELFF.

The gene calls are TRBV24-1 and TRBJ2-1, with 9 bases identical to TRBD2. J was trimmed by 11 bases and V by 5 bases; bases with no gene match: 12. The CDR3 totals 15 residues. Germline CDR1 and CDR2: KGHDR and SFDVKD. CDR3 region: CATSVRAGGPTKQFF. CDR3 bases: TGTGCCACCAGTGTCCGAGCGGGGGGCCCCACTAAGCAGTTCTTC.

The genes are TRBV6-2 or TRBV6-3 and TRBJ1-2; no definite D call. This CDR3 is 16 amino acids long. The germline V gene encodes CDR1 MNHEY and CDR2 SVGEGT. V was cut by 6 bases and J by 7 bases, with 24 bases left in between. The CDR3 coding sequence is TGTGCCAGCAGCCTTATCGGCGGATCGACGACCAGTGGCTACACCTTC. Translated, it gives CASSLIGGSTTSGYTF.

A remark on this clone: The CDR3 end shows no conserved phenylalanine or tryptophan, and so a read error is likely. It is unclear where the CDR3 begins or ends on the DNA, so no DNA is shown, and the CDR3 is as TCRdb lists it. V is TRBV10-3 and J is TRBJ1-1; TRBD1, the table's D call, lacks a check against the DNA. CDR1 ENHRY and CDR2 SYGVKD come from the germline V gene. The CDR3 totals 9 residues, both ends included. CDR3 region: CAISDDTRH.

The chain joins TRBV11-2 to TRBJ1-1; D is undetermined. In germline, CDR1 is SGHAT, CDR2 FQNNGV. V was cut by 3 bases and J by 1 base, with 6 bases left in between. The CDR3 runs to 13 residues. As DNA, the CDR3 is TGTGCCAGCAGCTTGAGCCCGAACACTGAAGCTTTCTTT. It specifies CASSLSPNTEAFF.

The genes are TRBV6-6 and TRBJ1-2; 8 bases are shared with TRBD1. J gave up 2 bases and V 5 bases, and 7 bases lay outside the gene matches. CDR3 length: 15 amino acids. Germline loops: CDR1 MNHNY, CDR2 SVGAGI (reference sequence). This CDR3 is CASSNDNRGNYGYTF. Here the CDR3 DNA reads TGTGCCAGCAGTAATGATAACAGGGGGAACTATGGCTACACCTTC.

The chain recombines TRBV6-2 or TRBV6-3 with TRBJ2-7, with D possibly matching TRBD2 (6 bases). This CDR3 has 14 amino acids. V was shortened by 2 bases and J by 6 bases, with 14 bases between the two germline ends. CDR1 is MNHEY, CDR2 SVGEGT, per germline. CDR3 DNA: TGTGCCAGCAGTTACGGGCGGCTGCGGGGCGAGCAGTACTTC. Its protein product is CASSYGRLRGEQYF.

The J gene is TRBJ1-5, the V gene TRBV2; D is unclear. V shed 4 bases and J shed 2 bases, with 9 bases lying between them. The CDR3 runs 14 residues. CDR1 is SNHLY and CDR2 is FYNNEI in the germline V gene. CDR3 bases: TGTGCCAGCAGTGTTGAGTCTGGCAATCAGCCCCAGCATTTT. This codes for CASSVESGNQPQHF. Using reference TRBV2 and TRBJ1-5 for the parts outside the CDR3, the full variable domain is EPEVTQTPSHQVTQMGQEVILRCVPISNHLYFYWYRQILGQKVEFLVSFYNNEISEKSEIFDDQFSVERPDGSNFTLKIRSTKLEDSAMYFCASSVESGNQPQHFGDGTRLSIL.

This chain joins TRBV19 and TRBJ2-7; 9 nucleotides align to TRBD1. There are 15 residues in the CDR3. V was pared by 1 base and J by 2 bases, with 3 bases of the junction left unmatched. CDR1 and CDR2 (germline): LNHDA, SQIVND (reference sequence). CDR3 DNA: TGTGCCAGTAGTATAGGGGACAGGGATCCCTACGAGCAGTACTTC. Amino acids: CASSIGDRDPYEQYF.

CDR3 in DNA: TGCGCCAGCAGTGAACAGGTTGTCTCCTACGAGCAGTACTTC. Its translation is CASSEQVVSYEQYF. V gene TRBV5-1 combines with J gene TRBJ2-7, with D maybe TRBD1 (5 bases). This CDR3 spans 14 amino acids. Germline V lookup: CDR1 SGHRS, CDR2 YFSETQ. Trimming left V 5 bases short and J 0 bases short, with 12 bases between.

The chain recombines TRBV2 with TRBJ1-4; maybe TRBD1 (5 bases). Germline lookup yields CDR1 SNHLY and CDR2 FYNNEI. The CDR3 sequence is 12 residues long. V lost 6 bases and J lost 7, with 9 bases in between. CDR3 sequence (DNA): TGTGCCAGCAGCCAGGGCGGTGAAAAACTGTTTTTT. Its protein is CASSQGGEKLFF.

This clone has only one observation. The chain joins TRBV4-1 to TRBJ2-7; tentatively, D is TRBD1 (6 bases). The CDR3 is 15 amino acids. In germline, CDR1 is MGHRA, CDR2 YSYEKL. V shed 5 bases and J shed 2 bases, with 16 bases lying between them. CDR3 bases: TGCGCCAGCAGCTTACAGGGATCCGGCCCCTACGAGCAGTACTTC. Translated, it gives CASSLQGSGPYEQYF.

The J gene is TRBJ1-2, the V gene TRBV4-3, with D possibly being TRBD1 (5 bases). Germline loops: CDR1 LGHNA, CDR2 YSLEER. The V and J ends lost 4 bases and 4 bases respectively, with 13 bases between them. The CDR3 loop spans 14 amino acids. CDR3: CASSPGRGLYGYTF. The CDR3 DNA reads TGCGCCAGCAGCCCAGGGCGGGGCCTCTATGGCTACACCTTC.

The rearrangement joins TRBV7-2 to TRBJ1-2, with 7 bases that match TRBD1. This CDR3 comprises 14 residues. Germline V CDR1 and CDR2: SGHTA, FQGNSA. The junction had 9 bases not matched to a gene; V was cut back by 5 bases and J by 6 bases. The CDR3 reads CASSPGTASHGYTF. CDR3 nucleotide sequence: TGTGCCAGCAGCCCCGGGACAGCGTCACATGGCTACACCTTC.

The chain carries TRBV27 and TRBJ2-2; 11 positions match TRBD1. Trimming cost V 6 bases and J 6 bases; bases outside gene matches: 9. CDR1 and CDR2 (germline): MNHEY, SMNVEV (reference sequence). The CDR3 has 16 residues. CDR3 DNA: TGTGCCAGCAGCACTCTTCCGGGACAGGGGGCCGGGGAGCTGTTTTTT. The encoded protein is CASSTLPGQGAGELFF.

CDR3 residues: CASSQQGANTGELFF. Here the CDR3 DNA reads TGTGCCAGCAGTCAACAGGGGGCGAACACCGGGGAGCTGTTTTTT. V is TRBV6-5 and J is TRBJ2-2; 8 bases fit TRBD1. CDR3 size: 15 residues. Germline V gene lookup returns CDR1 MNHEY and CDR2 SVGAGI. Trimming took 5 bases from V and 0 from J; bases not matched to a gene: 2.

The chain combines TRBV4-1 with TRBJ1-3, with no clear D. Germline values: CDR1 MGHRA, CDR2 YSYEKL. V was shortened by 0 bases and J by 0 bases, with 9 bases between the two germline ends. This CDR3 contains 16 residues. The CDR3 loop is CASSQDHTLSGNTIYF. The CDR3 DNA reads TGCGCCAGCAGCCAAGATCACACCCTCTCTGGAAACACCATATATTTT.

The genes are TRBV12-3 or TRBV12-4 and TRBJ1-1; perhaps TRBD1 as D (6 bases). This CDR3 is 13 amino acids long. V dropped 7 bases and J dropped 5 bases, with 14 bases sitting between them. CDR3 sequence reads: CASNPQGWTEAFF. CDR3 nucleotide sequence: TGTGCCAGCAACCCACAGGGTTGGACTGAAGCTTTCTTT.

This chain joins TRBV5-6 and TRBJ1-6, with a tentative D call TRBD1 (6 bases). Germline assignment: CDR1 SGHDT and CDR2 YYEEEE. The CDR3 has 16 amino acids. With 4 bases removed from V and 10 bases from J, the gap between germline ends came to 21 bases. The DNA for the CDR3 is TGTGCCAGCAGCCCCCGTGGCACGGGGGGCGGATCACCCCTCCACTTT. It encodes CASSPRGTGGGSPLHF.

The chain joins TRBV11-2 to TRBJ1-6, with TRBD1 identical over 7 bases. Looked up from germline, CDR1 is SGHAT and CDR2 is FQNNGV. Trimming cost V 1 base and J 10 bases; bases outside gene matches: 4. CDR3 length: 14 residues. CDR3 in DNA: TGTGCCAGCAGCTTAGTCGAGGGGGCGTCACCCCTCCACTTT. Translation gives CASSLVEGASPLHF. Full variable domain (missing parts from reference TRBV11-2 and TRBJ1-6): EAGVAQSPRYKIIEKRQSVAFWCNPISGHATLYWYQQILGQGPKLLIQFQNNGVVDDSQLPKDRFSAERLKGVDSTLKIQPAKLEDSAVYLCASSLVEGASPLHFGNGTRLTVT.

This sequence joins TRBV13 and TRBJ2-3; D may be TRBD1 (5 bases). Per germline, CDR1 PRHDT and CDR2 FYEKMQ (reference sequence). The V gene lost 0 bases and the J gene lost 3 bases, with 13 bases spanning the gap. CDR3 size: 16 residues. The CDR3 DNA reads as TGTGCCAGCAGCTTAGGGAGCGTTAGGGGAACAGATACGCAGTATTTT. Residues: CASSLGSVRGTDTQYF.